Sequencing of this TCR beta chain was carried out in a study of cytomegalovirus exposure and HLA in healthy donors. Study-level findings and limits: Equally common other TCR beta chains were less clonally expanded than HLA-associated ones, a later analysis found. V- and J-gene trimming in TCR beta was tied to a missense DCLRE1C variant by an analysis performed later.

This clone was observed a handful of times. Its target is not known. CDR3 length equals 14 residues. Germline V CDR1 and CDR2: SNHLY, FYNNEI. Trimming shortened V by 6 bases and J by 3 bases, and 15 bases separated the two germline ends. This PCR relied on a set of 60 Vbeta primers and 13 Jbeta primers. TCRdb's table, derived via immunoSEQ multiplex PCR, lists solely in-frame clones and lacks some. The sample holds some 220,000 clones, 70% to 85% seen once. The sample was PBMCs. The gene calls are TRBV2 and TRBJ2-7; D is undetermined. The sequence came from a middle-aged woman in good health and CMV-seronegative. CDR3 amino acids: CASRLETGNYEQYF. The CDR3, as DNA: TGTGCCAGCAGGCTGGAGACGGGTAACTACGAGCAGTACTTC. Full variable domain (outside the CDR3, taken from reference TRBV2 and TRBJ2-7): EPEVTQTPSHQVTQMGQEVILRCVPISNHLYFYWYRQILGQKVEFLVSFYNNEISEKSEIFDDQFSVERPDGSNFTLKIRSTKLEDSAMYFCASRLETGNYEQYFGPGTRLTVT.